The text below deals with one T cell receptor beta chain. Sample-barcoded 5' priming and a J-beta primer mix drove a second PCR of about 6 to 12 cycles. TCRdb called the 5' RACE reads again in MiXCR, with one record for every CDR3 protein. The sample holds over a million distinct CDR3 sequences, over 35% seen once. The V and J ends lost 2 bases and 0 bases respectively, with 11 bases between them. Germline CDR1 is SGDLS and CDR2 is YYNGEE. The CDR3 consists of 15 residues. This entry comes from a study of blood T cells in healthy people across ages. The TCR comes from a woman aged 55-69 years in good health. Material for sequencing was blood. The chain carries TRBV9 and TRBJ1-2; D uncertain. CDR3 residues: CASSVDDGANYGYTF. CDR3 DNA: TGTGCCAGCAGCGTGGATGACGGAGCTAACTATGGCTACACCTTC. The full variable domain, its missing parts supplied by reference TRBV9 and TRBJ1-2, is DSGVTQTPKHLITATGQRVTLRCSPRSGDLSVYWYQQSLDQGLQFLIQYYNGEERAKGNILERFSAQQFPDLHSELNLSSLELGDSALYFCASSVDDGANYGYTFGSGTRLTVV.